This TCR beta chain was retrieved from a study of cytomegalovirus exposure and HLA in healthy donors. The study's findings and limits: In most subjects, TCR beta sequences reportedly gave accurate predictions of HLA-A and HLA-B alleles.

CDR3 length equals 14 residues. With 4 bases removed from V and 9 bases from J, the gap between germline ends came to 17 bases. Germline V gene sequence: CDR1 SGHNT, CDR2 YYREEE (reference sequence). Primers included in the PCR were 60 Vbeta and 13 Jbeta primers. Libraries were prepared by immunoSEQ multiplex PCR; TCRdb keeps only in-frame clonotypes and omits some of them. The sample has 180,000 or so clones, 70% to 80% seen once. With regard to this clone: The antigen is unknown.

The chain couples TRBV5-4 to TRBJ2-1; TRBD2 is a possible D gene (9 bases). The specimen sequenced was PBMCs. The TCR was taken from a woman aged 50 to 65 in good health and CMV-seronegative. The chain's CDR3 is CASSRPSGTGEQFF. CDR3 in DNA: TGTGCCAGCAGCCGCCCTAGCGGGACAGGTGAGCAGTTCTTC.